This passage covers 4 T cell receptor beta chains from one sample sequenced in a study of PD-1 blockade in classical Hodgkin lymphoma. In every patient, relapse followed autologous stem cell transplantation, while exposure to brentuximab vedotin differed. Data came from immunoSEQ multiplex PCR; TCRdb stores just in-frame clones and leaves some out. The table lists around 40,000 clones, over 65% of them singletons, with roughly 9.8% in the top ten. This sample comprised peripheral blood mononuclear cells (PBMCs), obtained at baseline. The receptors shown here come from a human donor with classical Hodgkin lymphoma.

In the case of this clone: This same CDR3 is encoded by further DNA sequences in the sample. This rearrangement joins TRBV5-1 to TRBJ2-1; the D is unclear. In germline, CDR1 is SGHRS, CDR2 YFSETQ. Deletions cut 0 bases from V and 2 bases from J, with 6 bases between. The CDR3 runs to 14 residues. For the CDR3, the DNA is TGCGCCAGCAGCTTGGAAATCCCCTACAATGAGCAGTTCTTC. As protein: CASSLEIPYNEQFF.

The V call is TRBV11-2, the J call TRBJ2-7; 8 bases fit TRBD1. With V trimmed by 4 bases and J by 2 bases, 7 bases remained unmatched. This CDR3 is built from 15 residues. Germline V gene data show CDR1 as SGHAT and CDR2 as FQNNGV. The DNA for the CDR3 is TGTGCCAGCAGCTCTAGTGGGACAGGACCCTACGAGCAGTACTTC. This encodes CASSSSGTGPYEQYF.

A note on this clone: Germline and junction disagree at one end, which may indicate a read error. This chain joins TRBV11-3 and TRBJ2-2; no definite D call. This CDR3 spans 16 amino acids. The germline V gene encodes CDR1 SGHNT and CDR2 YENEEA. CDR3 in DNA: TGTGCCAGCAGCTTGGGGTGGGAATCGAAAACCGGGGAGCTGTTTTTT. Translating gives CASSLGWESKTGELFF.

This CDR3 reads CASSLDGAAGGNTGELFF. CDR3 in DNA: TGTGCCAGCAGCTTAGATGGCGCTGCGGGAGGAAACACCGGGGAGCTGTTTTTT. The chain combines TRBV11-3 with TRBJ2-2; TRBD2 aligns across 8 bases. With 0 bases clipped from V and 2 bases from J, the junction kept 8 bases outside the gene matches. The CDR3 has 18 amino acids. Germline V gene data show CDR1 as SGHNT and CDR2 as YENEEA.